This T cell receptor beta chain was sequenced during a study of T cell repertoires in cytomegalovirus infection. Study as a whole: Recently identified HLA-C-restricted CMV epitopes were used, and well-studied HLA-B-restricted CMV epitopes were used as well. Indications of both CMV infection and matching HLA type were provided by public TCR beta signatures. Points from the study as a whole: Summed public TCR beta family frequency identified CMV carriers bearing the relevant HLA. CMV-specific TCR beta clonotypes restricted by HLA-C dominated the ex vivo response.

About this clonotype itself: What it binds is unknown.

TCRdb re-called the reads through MiXCR, storing one row per CDR3 protein. The repertoire has more than 250,000 distinct CDR3 sequences, roughly 25% of them found once; the top ten carry about 14%. Germline loops: CDR1 SQVTM, CDR2 ANQGSEA. CDR3 length: 14 residues. The V end lost 3 bases, the J end lost 8 bases, and 19 bases lay between the germline ends. Sequencing was performed on cultured PBMCs, taken from culture after CMV antigen stimulation. This clonotype originated in a human donor in good health (CMV status not recorded). Some clones in this sample may be carry-over from other donors' samples. The chain carries TRBV29-1 and TRBJ1-2; a possible D gene is TRBD1 (6 bases). The CDR3 region is CSVDLPDGRGGYTF. The CDR3 DNA reads TGCAGCGTTGATCTTCCGGACGGGAGGGGGGGCTACACCTTC.